These T cell receptor beta chains were read from a single sample in a study of shared clonotypes between healthy human individuals. Data came from immunoSEQ multiplex PCR; TCRdb stores just in-frame clones and leaves some out. Among roughly 1,000,000 clones listed, roughly 74% were seen once. The sample comprised memory CD4+ T cells from PBMCs. These receptors originate from a man younger than 35 in good health. Some clones in this sample may be carry-over from other donors' samples. Each CDR3 is given with its conserved first and last residue. D genes are given only for firm matches. Only part of the rows carry a size: once, few, many, or a class if the clone is expanded.

J gene	D gene	clone size	V gene	CDR3 protein	CDR3 DNA
TRBJ1-5	NA	NA	TRBV7-3	CASSLYGDGPQHF	TGTGCCAGCAGCTTATATGGGGACGGGCCCCAGCATTTT
TRBJ2-2	TRBD2	NA	TRBV30	CAWKAGGAGELFF	TGTGCCTGGAAGGCGGGAGGGGCCGGGGAGCTGTTTTTT
TRBJ1-4	TRBD1	NA	TRBV27	CASSKTGGFLGEKLFF	TGTGCCAGCTCGAAGACAGGGGGTTTTTTGGGTGAAAAACTGTTTTTT
TRBJ1-2	TRBD1	NA	TRBV29-1	CSADDRGGGYTF	TGCAGCGCCGATGACAGGGGAGGAGGCTACACCTTC
TRBJ2-1	TRBD2	NA	TRBV5-1	CASSQSSGSGPYNEQFF	TGCGCCAGCAGCCAGAGTAGCGGGAGCGGCCCCTACAATGAGCAGTTCTTC
TRBJ1-1	NA	NA	TRBV28	CASTRSHTEAFF	TGTGCCAGCACAAGGTCGCACACTGAAGCTTTCTTT
TRBJ1-3	NA	NA	TRBV5-1	CASSRGVRSSGNTIYF	TGCGCCAGCAGCCGCGGAGTTCGAAGCTCTGGAAACACCATATATTTT
TRBJ2-5	TRBD2	NA	TRBV5-1	CASSLVGLAGGSETQYF	TGCGCCAGCAGCTTGGTGGGTCTAGCGGGAGGATCGGAGACCCAGTACTTC
TRBJ2-2	NA	NA	TRBV7-9	CASSLRVRVPNTGELFF	TGTGCCAGCAGCTTACGGGTTAGGGTCCCGAACACCGGGGAGCTGTTTTTT
TRBJ2-7	NA	few	TRBV5-1	CASRPQTETYEQYF	TGCGCCAGCCGACCTCAGACGGAGACCTACGAGCAGTACTTC
TRBJ1-2	TRBD1	NA	TRBV19	CASSRGQGSGYTF	TGTGCCAGTAGCAGGGGGCAGGGCTCTGGCTACACCTTC
TRBJ2-1	NA	NA	TRBV7-2	CASSFGTGSFF	NA
TRBJ1-5	TRBD1	NA	TRBV7-8	CASSPDRVQPQHF	TGTGCCAGCAGCCCGGACAGGGTTCAGCCCCAGCATTTT
TRBJ1-5	NA	NA	TRBV27	CASSGWGSNQPQHF	TGTGCCAGCAGTGGGTGGGGGAGCAATCAGCCCCAGCATTTT
TRBJ2-7	NA	NA	TRBV14	CASSQVGSAAYEQYF	TGTGCCAGCAGCCAAGTGGGCAGCGCGGCCTACGAGCAGTACTTC
TRBJ2-3	NA	NA	TRBV28	CASKSRGPDTQYF	TGTGCCAGCAAAAGCCGAGGGCCAGATACGCAGTATTTT
TRBJ1-4	TRBD1	many	TRBV5-8	CASSWGQATNEKLFF	TGTGCCAGCAGCTGGGGACAGGCAACTAATGAAAAACTGTTTTTT
TRBJ2-7	NA	NA	TRBV27	CASRGLGSPSTYEQYF	TGTGCCAGCAGGGGGTTGGGTTCACCCAGCACCTACGAGCAGTACTTC
TRBJ2-5	NA	NA	TRBV14	CASSQVRETQYF	TGTGCCAGCAGCCAAGTACGCGAGACCCAGTACTTC
TRBJ1-2	NA	NA	TRBV2	CASSEQLNYGYTF	TGTGCCAGCAGTGAACAGCTTAACTATGGCTACACCTTC
TRBJ2-1	NA	NA	TRBV28	CASSSPGSSYNEQFF	TGTGCCAGCAGTAGCCCGGGGAGCTCCTACAATGAGCAGTTCTTC
TRBJ2-2	TRBD2	once	TRBV4-1	CASSQDSLPRTSGSNTGELFF	TGCGCCAGCAGCCAAGATTCCCTCCCGAGGACTAGCGGGAGTAACACCGGGGAGCTGTTTTTT
TRBJ2-2	NA	NA	TRBV15	CATSSPRGHPRTGELFF	TGTGCCACCAGCAGCCCCCGGGGACACCCGAGGACCGGGGAGCTGTTTTTT
TRBJ1-6	NA	NA	TRBV5-5	CASSLAPDSPLHF	TGTGCCAGCAGCTTGGCCCCGGACTCACCCCTCCACTTT
TRBJ1-5	NA	NA	TRBV30	CAWSRSRDTLSNQPQHF	TGTGCCTGGAGTCGGAGCCGGGACACCCTTAGCAATCAGCCCCAGCATTTT
TRBJ1-5	TRBD1	NA	TRBV28	CASSHADRASNQPQHF	TGTGCCAGCAGTCACGCAGACAGGGCAAGCAATCAGCCCCAGCATTTT
TRBJ1-3	TRBD1	NA	TRBV7-3	CASSSRTGRRTGNTIYF	TGTGCCAGCAGCTCTCGGACAGGGCGACGGACTGGAAACACCATATATTTT
TRBJ1-6	NA	NA	TRBV11-2	CASSLSSTNSPLHF	TGTGCCAGCAGCCTGTCGTCGACGAATTCACCCCTCCACTTT
TRBJ1-4	NA	NA	TRBV7-9	CASSPDVVGRGEKLFF	TGTGCCAGCAGCCCCGATGTGGTAGGGCGGGGTGAAAAACTGTTTTTT
TRBJ1-2	TRBD1	few	TRBV9	CASSGTRGRSYGYTF	TGTGCCAGCAGCGGAACGAGGGGGCGCAGCTATGGCTACACCTTC
TRBJ2-3	TRBD1	NA	TRBV27	CASSLSQGTGSQYF	TGTGCCAGTTCCCTTTCACAGGGGACGGGATCGCAGTATTTT
TRBJ2-7	TRBD2	NA	TRBV27	CASSISLAGGYEQYF	TGTGCCAGCAGTATCTCCCTAGCGGGAGGGTACGAGCAGTACTTC
TRBJ2-5	NA	once	TRBV12-5	CASGRDTETQYF	TGTGCTAGTGGTCGCGACACAGAGACCCAGTACTTC
TRBJ2-2	NA	NA	TRBV2	CASSVLDVYTGELFF	TGTGCCAGCAGTGTTCTGGACGTGTACACCGGGGAGCTGTTTTTT
TRBJ1-1	NA	NA	TRBV5-1	CASSLTPGARDTEAFF	TGCGCCAGCAGCTTGACCCCCGGGGCGCGGGACACTGAAGCTTTCTTT
TRBJ2-6	NA	NA	TRBV4-3	CASSQTASRSGANVLTF	TGCGCCAGCAGCCAAACAGCGTCCAGGTCTGGGGCCAACGTCCTGACTTTC
TRBJ2-7	NA	NA	TRBV7-9	CASSSTGTPSEQYF	TGTGCCAGCAGCTCGACCGGGACTCCCAGCGAGCAGTACTTC
TRBJ2-7	NA	few	TRBV6-5	CASSPTRGTYEQYF	TGTGCCAGCAGCCCCACTAGGGGAACCTACGAGCAGTACTTC
TRBJ1-2	TRBD1	NA	TRBV2	CASSPQGHGYTF	TGTGCCAGCAGTCCACAGGGGCATGGCTACACCTTC
TRBJ2-7	NA	once	TRBV6-1	CASSEILEVGEQYF	TGTGCCAGCAGTGAGATTCTTGAGGTTGGCGAGCAGTACTTC
TRBJ2-7	TRBD1	NA	TRBV5-1	CASSLLLGQGAYEQYF	TGCGCCAGCAGCTTGCTGTTGGGACAGGGGGCTTACGAGCAGTACTTC
TRBJ1-1	NA	many	TRBV4-1	CASRRGDAEAFF	TGCGCCAGCAGAAGAGGGGACGCTGAAGCTTTCTTT
TRBJ2-3	NA	NA	TRBV5-1	CASTLGTTDTQYF	TGCGCCAGCACCCTTGGTACCACAGATACGCAGTATTTT
TRBJ1-1	TRBD1	NA	TRBV9	CASSAGDRGASTEAFF	TGTGCCAGCAGCGCCGGCGACAGGGGAGCGTCCACTGAAGCTTTCTTT
TRBJ2-2	NA	NA	TRBV6-5	CASNPANTGELFF	TGTGCCAGCAATCCAGCGAACACCGGGGAGCTGTTTTTT
TRBJ1-2	NA	once	TRBV18	CASSPGESYGYTF	TGTGCCAGCTCACCAGGGGAGTCTTATGGCTACACCTTC
TRBJ1-1	NA	NA	TRBV10-3	CAIRADGSMNTEAFF	TGTGCCATCAGAGCAGACGGCAGCATGAACACTGAAGCTTTCTTT
TRBJ2-7	NA	NA	TRBV4-1	CASSQPLGASSYEQYF	TGCGCCAGCAGCCAACCCCTAGGGGCGAGCTCCTACGAGCAGTACTTC
TRBJ2-5	TRBD1	NA	TRBV6-7	CASSPGQGRETQYF	TGTGCCAGCAGTCCCGGACAGGGGAGGGAGACCCAGTACTTC
TRBJ2-7	NA	NA	TRBV9	CASPRLSAFDEQYF	TGTGCCAGCCCTAGACTATCGGCCTTTGACGAGCAGTACTTC
TRBJ1-4	NA	NA	TRBV9	CASSVDGQKHEKLFF	TGTGCCAGCAGCGTAGATGGACAGAAGCATGAAAAACTGTTTTTT
TRBJ2-2	NA	NA	TRBV5-1	CATQNQPGNTGELFF	TGCGCCACACAAAATCAGCCGGGGAATACCGGGGAGCTGTTTTTT
TRBJ2-2	NA	NA	TRBV7-3	CASSLKQGTGELFF	TGTGCCAGCAGCTTAAAGCAGGGAACCGGGGAGCTGTTTTTT
TRBJ2-3	TRBD2	NA	TRBV5-6	CASSFVLAGYTDTQYF	TGTGCCAGCAGCTTTGTCCTAGCGGGATATACAGATACGCAGTATTTT
TRBJ2-7	NA	few	TRBV5-1	CASSLETGRGEYF	TGCGCCAGCAGCTTGGAAACAGGGCGTGGGGAGTACTTC
TRBJ2-7	NA	NA	TRBV9	CASSLQVGGAYEQYF	TGTGCCAGCAGCCTTCAGGTCGGTGGAGCCTACGAGCAGTACTTC
TRBJ1-5	NA	NA	TRBV7-9	CASSLAGDNSNQPQHF	TGTGCCAGCAGCTTAGCGGGCGATAATAGCAATCAGCCCCAGCATTTT
TRBJ2-5	TRBD1	NA	TRBV7-9	CASSPQNRQGAGQETQYF	TGTGCCAGCAGCCCCCAAAACAGACAGGGGGCCGGGCAAGAGACCCAGTACTTC
TRBJ2-1	NA	NA	TRBV25-1	CASSEPLGRSHEQFF	TGTGCCAGCAGTGAACCCCTGGGGCGGTCGCATGAGCAGTTCTTC
TRBJ2-7	NA	NA	TRBV6-6	CASSYSQHYEQYF	TGTGCCAGCAGTTACAGCCAGCACTACGAGCAGTACTTC